This TCR beta chain was captured by sequencing in a study of human T cells and chemical hapten exposure (dated by TCRdb to the early 2020s). About the full investigation: The libraries were sequenced as a pool, and the TCR yield per sample differed mostly because of small variations in library volumes within the pool. For every blood RNA sample, sequencing covered both the TCR alpha and TCR beta chains. In alopecia patients, the study followed how the peripheral blood TCR repertoire changed in vivo over primary and secondary sensitization to diphenylcyclopropenone (DPC), a hapten.

The paper's findings and limits, for the study overall: After repeated subsampling, the strength of the expansion versus patch-test correlation and the threshold at which it became significant changed. The number of TCRs above 1 in 1000 frequency did not change with DPC sensitization; there was no evidence of global repertoire structure alterations.

From a lookup of the germline V gene, CDR1 and CDR2 are SGHVS and FQNEAQ. V is pruned by 1 base and J by 3 bases, leaving 5 bases of the junction without a gene match. The CDR3 numbers 15 residues from cysteine through phenylalanine. The retained sequence is limited to the CDR3, 45 bases, with the frame set at the first base. This clonotype was observed many times. Which antigen it targets is not known. Base-call qualities are not available, and no considerably larger clone is one nucleotide away. The time point label here, explained by the study, means: healthy volunteer bleed at 2 weeks. Total RNA was isolated from unfractionated whole blood collected in Tempus Blood RNA tubes. As TCR sequencing controls, five healthy volunteers were used, with blood taken at day 0, 2 weeks and 6 weeks. The receptor library was made with RACE. This sample was sequenced with a NextSeq 500. During library preparation, unique molecular identifiers were attached to individual cDNA molecules so that TCRs could be counted quantitatively and reproducibly. Processing in the source paper ran as follows. The median number of TCRs per sample was roughly 100,000, ranging from about 20,000 to 750,000. The Decombinator software suite was used to annotate V, J and CDR3 in the TCR reads. To make PS versus PT1 abundance plots, every sample was subsampled to the same number of TCRs (28,000). Expanded TCRs were defined as absent before sensitization and observed at least eight times at the 2-week time point. Using fastp trimming at Q25 and MiXCR clonotype assembly, TCRdb reanalyzed the public sequencing data and kept in-frame beta chains. Here each entry gathers all rows of one CDR3 protein and keeps the most common genes and DNA. V and J calls and clone size were set by TCRdb, not the authors. Recorded for this sample are over 85,000 distinct CDR3 sequences; about 10% of them occurred a single time. 2.5% to 3% of the sample belongs to the ten largest clones.

The V and J genes are TRBV7-8 and TRBJ1-1, with 7 central nucleotides matching TRBD1. The material sequenced was whole blood. The TCR originated in a female donor in good health. Some clones in this sample may be carry-over from other donors' samples. The sequence in DNA is TGTGCCAGCAGCTTAGAGGGGGCGAAGGACACTGAAGCTTTCTTT. The resulting protein is CASSLEGAKDTEAFF.